The clone carrying this TCR beta chain was observed a handful of times. Germline lookup yields CDR1 MNHEY and CDR2 SVGAGI. The length of the CDR3 is 12 residues. V was cut by 10 bases and J by 11 bases, with 20 bases left in between. Repertoires were generated with immunoSEQ multiplex PCR, while TCRdb's copy carries only in-frame clones and drops some. The table includes roughly 680,000 clones, 55% to 80% detected once. The data were taken from a study of shared clonotypes between healthy human individuals. The TCR comes from a woman in her 30s in good health. The chain carries TRBV6-5 and TRBJ1-1, with D unclear. The specimen was memory CD4+ T cells sorted from blood. The subset was: CD45RA-negative fraction. CDR3 region: CATWVSRERAFF. The CDR3 region has the DNA TGTGCCACATGGGTCTCTCGGGAGAGGGCTTTCTTT.